Shown below are 2 T cell receptor beta chains from a single sample sequenced in a study of preoperative IRX-2 immunotherapy in early breast cancer. Specified treatment: preoperative locoregional IRX-2 cytokine immunotherapy. Sequencing was performed with immunoSEQ multiplex PCR; in TCRdb, only in-frame clones are kept and a portion is missing. The sample yields 39,000 or so clones, approximately 80% seen once. The material was tumor tissue, obtained after IRX-2 immunotherapy. The receptor set was obtained from a human donor with breast cancer.

The V call is TRBV22-1, the J call TRBJ2-7. TRBV22-1 is marked as a pseudogene. CDR3 length equals 15 residues. The CDR3 region is CASRHLGGKGHEQYF. CDR3 in DNA: TGTGCCAGCAGACATCTTGGGGGAAAAGGTCACGAGCAGTACTTC.

The chain recombines TRBV9 with TRBJ2-5; possibly TRBD2 for D (6 bases). Germline V gene lookup returns CDR1 SGDLS and CDR2 YYNGEE. This CDR3 is built from 15 residues. Between the trimmed V and J ends, which lost 0 bases and 2 bases, there was a span of 11 bases. This CDR3 is CASSVGWGVQETQYF. The DNA of the CDR3 is TGTGCCAGCAGCGTAGGGTGGGGGGTTCAAGAGACCCAGTACTTC.